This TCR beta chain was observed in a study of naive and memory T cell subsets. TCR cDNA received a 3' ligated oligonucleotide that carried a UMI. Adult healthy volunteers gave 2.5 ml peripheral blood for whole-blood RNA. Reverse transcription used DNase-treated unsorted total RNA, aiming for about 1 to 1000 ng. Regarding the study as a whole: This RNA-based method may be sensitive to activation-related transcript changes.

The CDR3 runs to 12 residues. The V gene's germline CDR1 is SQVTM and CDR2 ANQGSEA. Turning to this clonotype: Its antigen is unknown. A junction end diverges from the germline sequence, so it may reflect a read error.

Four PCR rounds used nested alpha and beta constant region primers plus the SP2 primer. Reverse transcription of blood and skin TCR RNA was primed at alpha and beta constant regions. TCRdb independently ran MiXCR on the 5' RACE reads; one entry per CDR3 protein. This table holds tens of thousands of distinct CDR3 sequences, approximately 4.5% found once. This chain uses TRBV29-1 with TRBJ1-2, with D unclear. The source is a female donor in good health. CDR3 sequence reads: CSVAPTEYGDTF. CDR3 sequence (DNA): TGCAGCGTTGCACCGACGGAATATGGCGACACCTTC.